The sequence of this TCR beta chain was determined in a study of cytomegalovirus exposure and HLA in healthy donors. This CDR3 is 21 amino acids long. Per germline, CDR1 LNHDA and CDR2 SQIVND (reference sequence). V was clipped by 4 bases and J by 1 base; unmatched bases: 17. The PCR made use of 60 Vbeta and 13 Jbeta primers. Sequencing used immunoSEQ multiplex PCR; TCRdb keeps in-frame clones, though not all of them. Among tens of thousands of clones listed, over 70% were seen once. This clonotype originated in a man aged 30 to 45 in good health and CMV-seropositive. V is TRBV19 and J is TRBJ1-3, with 12 bases fitting TRBD1. The sample consisted of PBMCs. In DNA form, the CDR3 reads TGTGCCAGTAGTACCTACCCCGCTTCACCGGGACAGGGGGCGTCTGGAAACACCATATATTTT. Its translation is CASSTYPASPGQGASGNTIYF. The full variable domain, completed using reference TRBV19 and TRBJ1-3, is DGGITQSPKYLFRKEGQNVTLSCEQNLNHDAMYWYRQDPGQGLRLIYYSQIVNDFQKGDIAEGYSVSREKKESFPLTVTSAQKNPTAFYLCASSTYPASPGQGASGNTIYFGEGSWLTVV.